This T cell receptor beta chain was profiled in a study of T cell responses to AZD1222 COVID-19 vaccine (dated by TCRdb to the early 2020s). About the full investigation: A total of under 250 trial participants underwent TCR sequencing, of whom 207 had received two doses of AZD1222 and 26 had received two doses of the MenACWY control vaccine. Enrollment into the trials was organized by age into subgroups of 18-55, 56-69 and 70-plus years, and those subgroups contained approximately 160, 26 and 62 TCR-sequenced participants, respectively. Overall study outcomes, separate from this receptor: Participants were mostly white British, with more females than males. The authors suggested clonal diversity may have been underestimated. Epitopes outside the regions mutated in the B.1.351 and B.1.1.7 variants were reportedly recognized by nearly half of the unique spike-specific TCRs. Only a handful of AZD1222 recipients were SARS-CoV-2 seropositive at baseline, limiting conclusions about previously exposed vaccinees. Because no day 14 peak-response samples were available, the repertoires could be characterized only after the peak T cell response. In the small 56-69-year group, the increase in depth fell short of significance, most likely because of low power. Spike-specific TCR breadth and depth rose significantly after two AZD1222 doses compared with day 0 and with MenACWY recipients. Vaccine-associated CD4 TCRs spanned the whole spike protein, with dominant responses in regions 160-218 and 743-854.

What the time point label conveys for this sample: about 28 days (+/-7) after the second vaccine dose. AZD1222 recipients whose second dose came at about 4 weeks and those whose second dose came at about 12 weeks were combined into one group, since spike-specific TCR depth and breadth did not differ between the two schedules. Samples from vaccinated people were obtained from the UK trials COV001 and COV002, which included a single-blind randomized controlled phase 2/3 trial of AZD1222 (ChAdOx1 nCoV-19) in healthy adults. For TCRbeta chain sequencing, PBMC samples from trial participants were taken at day 0 and at day 28 after the second dose. The CDR3 regions of human TCRbeta chains were analyzed by immunosequencing. The paper's processing steps were these. TCRs in the repertoires were compared against a reference library of SARS-CoV-2-specific TCRs that had been generated with the MIRA antigen-specificity platform. Breadth meant the fraction of unique TCRs that were SARS-CoV-2-associated, whereas depth meant the fraction of total T cells that were SARS-CoV-2-associated. Using the MIRA data, each spike-specific TCR was mapped to the spike region that the TCR reacts to and placed in a CD4 or CD8 class. Log10-transformed breadth and depth values were compared by one-way ANOVA with Sidak's multiple comparisons tests. TCRdb took this table from immuneACCESS and kept in-frame rearrangements with V and J called. Such tables lack part of the clones; where checked against another copy, unresolved V genes explain under half of the gap, and the rest is unexplained. That table furnishes V, J and clone size, whereas the DNA furnished D and trimming. The sample has more than 100,000 clones on record, about 90% of them singletons. Of the sample, 6% to 9% is held by the ten largest clones.

A word on this clone: Its antigen remains undetermined. Base-call qualities are not available, and no considerably larger clone is one nucleotide away.

Sample: peripheral blood, taken 28 days after the second AZD1222 dose. The source of this sequence is an adult who received the AZD1222 COVID-19 vaccine.

Read as DNA, the sequence is TGCGCCAGCAGTGAGACGGGAGGACCTACCGGGGAGCTGTTTTTT. Translated, this is CASSETGGPTGELFF. The chain uses TRBV10-1 and TRBJ2-2, with 7 middle bases fitting TRBD2. Based on the germline V gene (reference sequence), the CDR1 and CDR2 sequences are WNHNN and SYGVQD. Including cysteine and phenylalanine, the CDR3 has 15 amino acids. The sequence is cut down to CDR3 DNA, 45 bases in frame from base 1. Germline trimming amounts to 2 bases on V and 5 bases on J, with 5 as the count of junction bases outside the gene matches.